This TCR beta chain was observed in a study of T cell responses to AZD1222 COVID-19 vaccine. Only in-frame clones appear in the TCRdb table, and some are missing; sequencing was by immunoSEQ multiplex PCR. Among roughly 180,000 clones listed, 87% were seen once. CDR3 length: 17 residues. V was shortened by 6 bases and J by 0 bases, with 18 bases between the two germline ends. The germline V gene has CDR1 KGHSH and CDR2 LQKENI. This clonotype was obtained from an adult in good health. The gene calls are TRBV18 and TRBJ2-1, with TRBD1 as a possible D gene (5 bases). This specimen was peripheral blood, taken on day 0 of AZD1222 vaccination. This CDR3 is CASSNYGAASSYNEQFF. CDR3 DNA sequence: TGTGCCAGCTCCAATTATGGGGCGGCTAGCTCCTACAATGAGCAGTTCTTC.